These 22 T cell receptor beta chains share one sample of origin, sequenced in a study of T cells after yellow fever vaccination. TCRdb itself ran the 5' RACE reads through MiXCR, one entry per CDR3 protein. The table records 300,000 to 350,000 distinct CDR3 sequences, 3.5% to 5% of them present only once. The starting material was PBMCs, obtained 15 days after the yellow fever booster vaccination. The receptor set was obtained from a man younger than 35 who received the YFV17D yellow fever vaccine.

The chain joins TRBV5-1 to TRBJ2-6; a possible D gene is TRBD2 (6 bases). V was pared by 7 bases and J by 0 bases, with 14 bases between. Germline V gene lookup returns CDR1 SGHRS and CDR2 YFSETQ. The CDR3 runs 16 residues. CDR3 sequence (DNA): TGCGCCAGCGCAGCCGGGGGTCACTCTGGGGCCAACGTCCTGACTTTC. This translates into CASAAGGHSGANVLTF.

The chain links TRBV7-3 to TRBJ2-1; D might be TRBD1 or TRBD2, each matching 5 bases. Germline values: CDR1 SGHTA, CDR2 FQGTGA. The ends were cut back, 1 base at V and 5 bases at J, with 12 bases in the middle. The CDR3 runs 15 residues. CDR3 sequence: CASSLRAGRHNEQFF. The CDR3 DNA reads as TGTGCCAGCAGCTTAAGGGCAGGGAGACACAATGAGCAGTTCTTC.

The table lists this clonotype with many counts. This chain uses TRBV4-1 with TRBJ2-2; no reliable D call. CDR3 length equals 12 residues. V shed 3 bases and J shed 8 bases, with 7 bases lying between them. The germline CDR1 and CDR2 sequences are MGHRA and YSYEKL. This CDR3 reads CASSQDWGELFF. The CDR3 DNA reads as TGCGCCAGCAGCCAGGATTGGGGGGAGCTGTTTTTT.

This clonotype has at least ten counts. The chain joins TRBV5-6 to TRBJ2-7, with D uncertain. This CDR3 has 13 residues. Germline V gene lookup returns CDR1 SGHDT and CDR2 YYEEEE. Trimming cost V 1 base and J 0 bases, with 5 bases left between them. CDR3: CASSLTDSYEQYF. For the CDR3, the DNA is TGTGCCAGCAGCTTGACCGACTCCTACGAGCAGTACTTC. The full variable domain, completed using reference TRBV5-6 and TRBJ2-7, is DAGVTQSPTHLIKTRGQQVTLRCSPKSGHDTVSWYQQALGQGPQFIFQYYEEEERQRGNFPDRFSGHQFPNYSSELNVNALLLGDSALYLCASSLTDSYEQYFGPGTRLTVT.

The chain has TRBV7-6 and TRBJ2-7, with 10 bases fitting TRBD1. Germline trimming cut 4 bases from V and 3 bases from J; bases unmatched to any gene: 6. Germline CDR1 and CDR2: SGHVS and FNYEAQ. There are 15 residues in the CDR3. The CDR3 DNA is TGTGCCAGCAGCTCGCCGCGGGACAGGGGCTACGAGCAGTACTTC. Amino acid sequence: CASSSPRDRGYEQYF.

This clonotype was seen many times. This chain links TRBV3-1 with TRBJ1-3; 7 nucleotides align to TRBD1. Germline CDR1 is LGHDT and CDR2 is YNNKEL (reference sequence). V was pared by 6 bases and J by 6 bases, with 5 bases of the junction left unmatched. This CDR3 has 13 amino acids. The CDR3 bases are TGTGCCAGCAGTCGACAGGGTGAAAACACCATATATTTT. This encodes CASSRQGENTIYF.

This clonotype appeared many times. V usage is TRBV20-1 and J usage is TRBJ2-7, with TRBD2 matching 7 bases. V was pared by 0 bases and J by 3 bases, with 5 bases of the junction left unmatched. The germline CDR1 and CDR2 sequences are DFQATT and SNEGSKA (reference sequence). CDR3 length: 14 amino acids. The chain's CDR3 is CSARDRGGGYEQYF. The CDR3 coding sequence is TGCAGTGCTAGAGATCGTGGGGGGGGCTACGAGCAGTACTTC.

This clonotype was detected only a few times. This rearrangement joins TRBV7-2 to TRBJ2-2, with no clear D. Germline CDR1 and CDR2: SGHTA and FQGNSA. The CDR3 spans 15 residues. The V and J ends lost 4 bases and 0 bases respectively, with 9 bases between them. This chain's CDR3 is CASSSKNPNTGELFF. CDR3 DNA: TGTGCCAGCAGCTCGAAAAATCCGAACACCGGGGAGCTGTTTTTT.

This clonotype was observed a handful of times. The V gene is TRBV11-3, the J gene TRBJ2-5; D unclear. Germline V gene sequence: CDR1 SGHNT, CDR2 YENEEA. V was clipped by 8 bases and J by 3 bases, with 10 bases between them. CDR3 length: 12 amino acids. CDR3 protein: CASSVGEETQYF. The CDR3 DNA reads TGTGCCAGCTCAGTTGGTGAAGAGACCCAGTACTTC.

This clonotype was seen only a few times. The chain recombines TRBV10-3 with TRBJ2-6; D might be TRBD1 or TRBD2, each matching 6 bases. The germline V gene encodes CDR1 ENHRY and CDR2 SYGVKD. Trimming took 7 bases from V and 8 from J, leaving 15 bases between them. CDR3 size: 14 residues. The CDR3 region has the DNA TGTGCCATCAAGGGGAACAGGGACTCCAACGTCCTGACTTTC. Translated: CAIKGNRDSNVLTF.

In this sample, this clonotype turned up many times. V gene TRBV7-6 combines with J gene TRBJ2-3, with D hard to call. Per the germline V gene, CDR1 is SGHVS and CDR2 is FNYEAQ. This CDR3 is 14 amino acids long. V lost 4 bases and J 1 base, leaving 9 bases between the germline ends. CDR3 DNA: TGTGCCAGCAGCTCCAGGTTACGCACAGATACGCAGTATTTT. Translated: CASSSRLRTDTQYF. The whole variable domain, remainder taken from reference TRBV7-6 and TRBJ2-3, is GAGVSQSPRYKVTKRGQDVALRCDPISGHVSLYWYRQALGQGPEFLTYFNYEAQQDKSGLPNDRFSAERPEGSISTLTIQRTEQRDSAMYRCASSSRLRTDTQYFGPGTRLTVL.

This clonotype was observed many times. The chain carries TRBV12-3 or TRBV12-4 and TRBJ2-6; the D is unclear. The V and J ends lost 3 bases and 3 bases respectively, with 0 bases between them. The CDR3 runs 12 residues. DNA of the CDR3: TGTGCCAGCAGTTTTGGGGCCAACGTCCTGACTTTC. It translates to CASSFGANVLTF.

This clonotype was detected ten times or more. J is TRBJ1-2 and V is TRBV4-2; the match to TRBD1 covers 10 bases. The J segment lost 10 bases and the V segment lost 3 bases, leaving 8 bases of the junction unmatched. Germline V CDR1 and CDR2: LGHNA, YNFKEQ. The CDR3 is 14 residues long. The CDR3 sequence is CASSHGAGTGDYTF. Here the CDR3 DNA reads TGTGCCAGCAGCCACGGAGCCGGGACAGGGGACTACACCTTC.

This clonotype was observed a handful of times. The chain joins TRBV5-1 to TRBJ2-3; TRBD2 matches 7 bases. Germline values: CDR1 SGHRS, CDR2 YFSETQ. The CDR3 contains 17 residues. J lost 0 bases, V lost 1 base, and 8 bases had no gene match. The CDR3 spells CASSLSPSGPSTDTQYF. The CDR3 DNA sequence: TGCGCCAGCAGCTTGTCCCCTAGCGGCCCTAGCACAGATACGCAGTATTTT.

This clonotype was seen a handful of times. J is TRBJ2-5 and V is TRBV6-2 or TRBV6-3; D uncertain. This CDR3 region has 12 residues. Trimming shortened V by 2 bases and J by 7 bases, and 8 bases separated the two germline ends. Germline lookup yields CDR1 MNHEY and CDR2 SVGEGT. This CDR3 is CASSYERGTQYF. The CDR3 region has the DNA TGTGCCAGCAGTTACGAGCGAGGGACCCAGTACTTC.

This chain links TRBV30 with TRBJ1-2; possibly TRBD1 for D (5 bases). V lost 3 bases and J lost 3, with 26 bases in between. The CDR3 is made up of 18 amino acids. Germline lookup yields CDR1 GTSNPN and CDR2 SVGIG (reference sequence). In DNA form, the CDR3 reads TGTGCCTGGAGACGGGCCAGACCGGTCACCCGGGGGTACTATGGCTACACCTTC. Protein sequence: CAWRRARPVTRGYYGYTF.

The table lists this clonotype with many counts. The CDR3 DNA sequence: TGTGCCAGCAGCCCCCTCCGAGCGGGGGGGCTATACAATGAGCAGTTCTTC. It yields the protein CASSPLRAGGLYNEQFF. The chain joins TRBV12-3 or TRBV12-4 to TRBJ2-1; 10 bases match TRBD2. Trimming removed 6 bases from V and 4 bases from J; junction bases left unmatched: 12. CDR3 length: 17 amino acids.

This clonotype was counted between two and nine times. The genes are TRBV12-3 or TRBV12-4 and TRBJ2-1; D uncertain. V was trimmed by 6 bases and J by 4 bases, leaving 22 bases between them. This CDR3 is built from 17 residues. CDR3 coding DNA: TGTGCCAGCAGCCCCGGTGAACAGAGTTGGGTGTACAATGAGCAGTTCTTC. As protein: CASSPGEQSWVYNEQFF.

This clonotype was seen many times. The chain has TRBV13 and TRBJ2-1; 8 bases are shared with TRBD2. The CDR3 is 14 amino acids. Germline loops: CDR1 PRHDT, CDR2 FYEKMQ (reference sequence). V gave up 5 bases and J gave up 8 bases; unmatched junction bases: 8. The CDR3 nucleotides read TGTGCCAGCAGCCCGCGGGGGGCAGTGGATGAGCAGTTCTTC. Translating it yields CASSPRGAVDEQFF.

There are many counts of this clonotype. The rearrangement links TRBV7-9 to TRBJ1-1, with no clear D. The germline V gene has CDR1 SEHNR and CDR2 FQNEAQ (reference sequence). V gave up 0 bases and J gave up 2 bases, with 16 bases separating them. CDR3 size: 17 residues. The CDR3 sequence: CASSLAFPGQANTEAFF. The CDR3 DNA is TGTGCCAGCAGCTTAGCGTTTCCCGGCCAGGCTAACACTGAAGCTTTCTTT.

At least ten counts were recorded for this clonotype. This CDR3 is CASSLNPVADTQYF. Written as DNA, the CDR3 is TGTGCCAGCAGCTTAAACCCCGTTGCAGATACGCAGTATTTT. The rearrangement joins TRBV7-3 to TRBJ2-3; no clear D. This CDR3 is built from 14 residues. V shed 1 base and J shed 4 bases, with 9 bases lying between them. Germline values: CDR1 SGHTA, CDR2 FQGTGA.

In this sample, this clonotype turned up many times. This chain connects TRBV20-1 to TRBJ2-5, with a weak D call TRBD2 (6 bases). Germline values: CDR1 DFQATT, CDR2 SNEGSKA (reference sequence). The CDR3 totals 14 residues. Between the trimmed V and J ends, which lost 1 base and 0 bases, there was a span of 9 bases. CDR3 DNA: TGCAGTGCTAGAGGGGGACTCGACCAAGAGACCCAGTACTTC. Protein product: CSARGGLDQETQYF.